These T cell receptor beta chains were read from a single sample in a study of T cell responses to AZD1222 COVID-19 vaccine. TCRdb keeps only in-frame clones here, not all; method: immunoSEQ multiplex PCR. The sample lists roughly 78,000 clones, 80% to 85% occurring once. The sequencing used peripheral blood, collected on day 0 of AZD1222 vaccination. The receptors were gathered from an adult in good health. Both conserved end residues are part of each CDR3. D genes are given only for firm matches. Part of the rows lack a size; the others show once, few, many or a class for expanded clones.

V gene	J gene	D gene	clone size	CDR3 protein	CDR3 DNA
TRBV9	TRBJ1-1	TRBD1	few	CASSVEGQGAEAFF	TGTGCCAGCAGCGTAGAGGGGCAGGGGGCTGAAGCTTTCTTT
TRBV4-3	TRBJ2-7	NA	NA	CASSQDRQGLSYEQYF	TGCGCCAGCAGCCAAGATCGGCAGGGCCTCTCCTACGAGCAGTACTTC
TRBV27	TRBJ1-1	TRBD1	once	CASIRQGYGSEAFF	TGTGCCAGCATACGACAGGGTTATGGTTCTGAAGCTTTCTTT
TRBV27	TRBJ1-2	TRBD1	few	CASSGTGGGYGYTF	TGTGCCAGCAGCGGGACAGGGGGAGGCTATGGCTACACCTTC
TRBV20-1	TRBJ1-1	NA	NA	CSATGNTEAFF	TGCAGTGCTACGGGGAACACTGAAGCTTTCTTT
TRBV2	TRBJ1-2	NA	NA	CASSPDRNYGYTF	TGTGCCAGCAGTCCGGACAGAAACTATGGCTACACCTTC
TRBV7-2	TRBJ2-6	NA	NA	CASSFGVRAVISGANVLTF	TGTGCCAGCAGCTTTGGTGTCAGGGCAGTAATCTCTGGGGCCAACGTCCTGACTTTC
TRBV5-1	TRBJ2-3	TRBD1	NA	CASSRNAGQGRPDTQYF	TGCGCCAGCAGCCGCAACGCCGGACAGGGACGGCCAGATACGCAGTATTTT
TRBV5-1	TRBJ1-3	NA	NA	CASSFTSGLSSSGNTIYF	TGCGCCAGCAGCTTCACCTCGGGCCTCTCTTCGTCCGGAAACACCATATATTTT
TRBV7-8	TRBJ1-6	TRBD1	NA	CASSPKTGGGNSPLHF	TGTGCCAGCAGCCCGAAGACAGGGGGCGGCAATTCACCCCTCCACTTT